What follows are 31 T cell receptor beta chains derived from one specimen sequenced in a study of T-cell reconstitution after alpha-beta-depleted transplantation in children. A library of TCRbeta sequences, prepared with unique molecular identifiers, was generated. TCRdb re-analysed the PCR reads in MiXCR, keeping a single row per CDR3 protein. The table shows 200,000 to 300,000 distinct CDR3 sequences, with 12% occurring only once. Sequenced material: PBMCs from the stem cell graft donor, taken from the stem cell graft. All receptors derive from a human donor who donated a stem cell graft to a child with acute lymphoblastic leukemia.

A note on this clonotype: This could be a read error, since a much larger clone is one nucleotide away. V usage is TRBV5-1 and J usage is TRBJ1-2; weak D call: TRBD1 (5 bases). The V end was cut by 4 bases, the J end by 3 bases, with 22 bases between. CDR1 is SGHRS, CDR2 YFSETQ, per germline. CDR3 length: 17 amino acids. The CDR3 bases are TGCGCCAGCAGCGGAGGACGGGGGGGTGGCCTGGACTATGGCTACACCTTC. Its translation: CASSGGRGGGLDYGYTF.

This clonotype was detected only a few times. The rearrangement links TRBV4-1 to TRBJ2-5; D is unclear. Germline lookup yields CDR1 MGHRA and CDR2 YSYEKL. Trimming took off 1 base at V and 1 base at J, with 7 bases between the two ends. This CDR3 has 14 amino acids. CDR3 coding DNA: TGCGCCAGCAGCCAAGGACACAGCCAAGAGACCCAGTACTTC. Its translation: CASSQGHSQETQYF.

The sample holds many counts of this clonotype. This rearrangement joins TRBV4-2 to TRBJ2-4, with 7 positions matching TRBD2. The CDR3 covers 17 residues. J gave up 0 bases and V 1 base, and 6 bases lay outside the gene matches. Germline-derived CDR1 and CDR2 are LGHNA and YNFKEQ. CDR3 residues: CASSQAGGREAKNIQYF. The CDR3 nucleotides are TGTGCCAGCAGCCAAGCGGGTGGGAGGGAAGCCAAAAACATTCAGTACTTC.

This clonotype was seen repeatedly, ten times or more. The V and J genes are TRBV7-2 and TRBJ1-5; no definite D call. Germline V gene lookup returns CDR1 SGHTA and CDR2 FQGNSA. The CDR3 is 15 residues long. Deletions cut 0 bases from V and 2 bases from J, with 8 bases between. As DNA, the CDR3 is TGTGCCAGCAGCTTAGCAGGGCTGGGCAATCAGCCCCAGCATTTT. Translated, it gives CASSLAGLGNQPQHF.

This clonotype was counted many times. CDR3 residues: CSVAGRGTDTQYF. In nucleotides, the CDR3 is TGCAGCGTTGCCGGTCGGGGCACAGATACGCAGTATTTT. V is TRBV29-1 and J is TRBJ2-3; D is unresolved. The CDR3 loop spans 13 amino acids. V was pared by 4 bases and J by 1 base, with 9 bases between. Germline values: CDR1 SQVTM, CDR2 ANQGSEA.

In its sample, this clonotype was seen many times. The rearrangement joins TRBV7-2 to TRBJ1-1; 7 positions agree with TRBD1. In germline, CDR1 is SGHTA, CDR2 FQGNSA. Trimming cost V 3 bases and J 7 bases; bases outside gene matches: 11. This CDR3 contains 15 residues. Here the CDR3 DNA reads TGTGCCAGCAGCTTCAGACAGGGAGGGGAAGGTGAAGCTTTCTTT. This gives the protein CASSFRQGGEGEAFF.

This clonotype was seen ten or more times. The CDR3 is CASSLDRYLKFRTF. The CDR3 coding sequence is TGTGCCAGCAGCCTCGACAGGTATCTGAAATTTCGGACCTTC. V gene TRBV5-5 combines with J gene TRBJ1-2; D is possibly TRBD1 (6 bases). The germline V and J ends were trimmed by 4 bases and 14 bases, with 24 bases remaining between them. The CDR3 has 14 amino acids. The germline CDR1 and CDR2 sequences are SGHKS and YYEKEE (reference sequence).

This clonotype was counted at least ten times. This chain links TRBV6-1 with TRBJ2-2, with a tentative D call TRBD2 (5 bases). This CDR3 has 17 amino acids. Germline-derived CDR1 and CDR2 are MNHNS and SASEGT. V was trimmed by 6 bases and J by 0 bases, leaving 17 bases between them. The CDR3 loop is CASSSVARAANTGELFF. The DNA of the CDR3 is TGTGCCAGCAGCAGTGTAGCGCGGGCCGCGAACACCGGGGAGCTGTTTTTT.

This clonotype came up many times. For the CDR3, the DNA is TGTGCCAGCAGTTCGTCTAGGGGGGACCTAGCCAAAAACATTCAGTACTTC. This translates into CASSSSRGDLAKNIQYF. V is TRBV6-5 and J is TRBJ2-4, with D perhaps TRBD1 or TRBD2 (6 bases each). Trimming cost V 4 bases and J 0 bases, with 16 bases left between them. In germline, CDR1 is MNHEY, CDR2 SVGAGI. The CDR3 totals 17 residues.

This clonotype occurred many times. V is TRBV5-1 and J is TRBJ1-1; D is unresolved. V was shortened by 2 bases and J by 0 bases, with 8 bases between the two germline ends. The CDR3 is 14 amino acids. The germline gives CDR1 SGHRS, CDR2 YFSETQ. The CDR3 nucleotides read TGCGCCAGCAGCTTCGGGCCGGTGAACACTGAAGCTTTCTTT. It specifies CASSFGPVNTEAFF.

The table lists this clonotype with many counts. The chain joins TRBV5-1 to TRBJ2-7, with D possibly called TRBD1 or TRBD2 (5 bases each). The CDR3 contains 14 residues. The V end was cut by 2 bases, the J end by 1 base, with 10 bases between. CDR1 is SGHRS and CDR2 is YFSETQ in the germline V gene. The DNA for the CDR3 is TGCGCCAGCAGCTTCCCGGGACGATCCTACGAGCAGTACTTC. Protein: CASSFPGRSYEQYF.

This clonotype was seen ten or more times. This rearrangement joins TRBV28 to TRBJ2-5; TRBD1 might be the D (5 bases). This CDR3 contains 11 residues. Germline V lookup: CDR1 MDHEN, CDR2 SYDVKM. Deletions cut 8 bases from V and 5 bases from J, with 9 bases between. The CDR3 loop reads CASRKGETQYF. For the CDR3, the DNA is TGTGCCAGCCGAAAGGGGGAGACCCAGTACTTC.

This clonotype has at least ten counts. The V gene is TRBV6-2 or TRBV6-3, the J gene TRBJ2-2, with D perhaps matching TRBD1 or TRBD2 (6 bases each). Trimming took off 6 bases at V and 5 bases at J, with 16 bases between the two ends. Germline CDR1 reads MNHEY; CDR2 reads SVGEGT. CDR3 length equals 15 residues. CDR3 residues: CASRIEGGETGELFF. CDR3 bases: TGTGCCAGCAGGATTGAGGGGGGAGAAACCGGGGAGCTGTTTTTT.

The chain carries TRBV19 and TRBJ1-1, with 9 positions matching TRBD1. V lost 5 bases to trimming and J lost 2 bases; unmatched junction nucleotides: 3. The CDR3 loop spans 14 amino acids. Germline V gene data show CDR1 as LNHDA and CDR2 as SQIVND (reference sequence). CDR3 protein: CASSATGGNTEAFF. CDR3 bases: TGTGCCAGTAGTGCGACAGGGGGAAACACTGAAGCTTTCTTT.

This clonotype was counted many times. The chain recombines TRBV18 with TRBJ1-5; D is perhaps TRBD1 (5 bases). Trimming stripped 1 base from V and 4 bases from J, with 11 bases between. The length of the CDR3 is 15 residues. Per germline, CDR1 KGHSH and CDR2 LQKENI. The CDR3 here is CASSPQGTQNQPQHF. The CDR3 DNA reads as TGTGCCAGCTCACCACAAGGGACTCAGAATCAGCCCCAGCATTTT. Full variable domain (missing parts from reference TRBV18 and TRBJ1-5): NAGVMQNPRHLVRRRGQEARLRCSPMKGHSHVYWYRQLPEEGLKFMVYLQKENIIDESGMPKERFSAEFPKEGPSILRIQQVVRGDSAAYFCASSPQGTQNQPQHFGDGTRLSIL.

In its sample, this clonotype was seen many times. The V call is TRBV6-1, the J call TRBJ1-5; D uncertain. Germline assignment: CDR1 MNHNS and CDR2 SASEGT. The CDR3 covers 14 residues. The V gene lost 6 bases and the J gene lost 1 base, with 10 bases spanning the gap. CDR3 sequence: CASRFPISNQPQHF. The CDR3 nucleotides are TGTGCCAGCAGGTTTCCCATCAGCAATCAGCCCCAGCATTTT.

This clonotype showed up many times. The chain combines TRBV9 with TRBJ2-1; maybe TRBD1 (6 bases). The germline gives CDR1 SGDLS, CDR2 YYNGEE. The ends were cut back, 0 bases at V and 6 bases at J, with 7 bases in the middle. This CDR3 has 13 residues. CDR3 in amino acids: CASSVVQGNEQFF. CDR3 nucleotide sequence: TGTGCCAGCAGCGTAGTACAGGGCAATGAGCAGTTCTTC.

The chain has TRBV6-5 and TRBJ1-6, with a weak D call TRBD1 (5 bases). Germline V gives CDR1 MNHEY, CDR2 SVGAGI. The CDR3 sequence is 15 residues long. Trimming cost V 7 bases and J 8 bases, with 18 bases left between them. CDR3: CASNTEVAGHSPLHF. CDR3 DNA: TGTGCCAGCAATACTGAGGTGGCAGGGCATTCACCCCTCCACTTT.

This clonotype came up many times. The rearrangement links TRBV19 to TRBJ2-3; D remains ambiguous. V gave up 6 bases and J gave up 2 bases, with 9 bases separating them. Germline V CDR1 and CDR2: LNHDA, SQIVND (reference sequence). The CDR3 spans 13 residues. The CDR3 sequence is CASRRIDTDTQYF. The CDR3 DNA sequence: TGTGCCAGTAGGAGGATTGACACAGATACGCAGTATTTT.

The chain recombines TRBV6-5 with TRBJ2-1; no clear D. This CDR3 has 13 amino acids. CDR1 MNHEY and CDR2 SVGAGI come from the germline V gene. Between the trimmed V and J ends, which lost 8 bases and 6 bases, there was a span of 14 bases. CDR3 loop: CASGLETLNEQFF. The DNA for the CDR3 is TGTGCCAGCGGGCTAGAGACCCTCAATGAGCAGTTCTTC.

This clonotype was detected ten times or more. V and J are TRBV12-3 or TRBV12-4 and TRBJ1-4; no clear D. V lost 1 base to trimming and J lost 1 base, with 4 bases between them. The CDR3 covers 14 residues. The CDR3 DNA reads TGTGCCAGCAGTTTAGACAGAACTAATGAAAAACTGTTTTTT. It specifies CASSLDRTNEKLFF.

The rearrangement links TRBV7-2 to TRBJ2-1; D not resolved. This CDR3 has 15 residues. V was clipped by 4 bases and J by 2 bases, with 12 bases between them. Germline V gene lookup returns CDR1 SGHTA and CDR2 FQGNSA. The chain's CDR3 is CASSYPRPTYNEQFF. DNA of the CDR3: TGTGCCAGCAGCTATCCTAGACCTACCTACAATGAGCAGTTCTTC.

The sample holds many counts of this clonotype. This rearrangement joins TRBV6-5 to TRBJ2-3; 7 bases fit TRBD1. The V gene end was trimmed by 2 bases and the J gene end by 4 bases; junction bases not matched to a gene: 6. The CDR3 extends over 15 amino acids. Germline V CDR1 and CDR2: MNHEY, SVGAGI. CDR3 in amino acids: CASSYTGEFPDTQYF. In DNA form, the CDR3 reads TGTGCCAGCAGTTACACAGGGGAGTTCCCAGATACGCAGTATTTT.

This clonotype was detected many times. The chain links TRBV7-2 to TRBJ1-5; D remains unclear. V lost 1 base to trimming and J lost 4 bases, with 2 bases between them. The CDR3 extends over 12 amino acids. Germline values: CDR1 SGHTA, CDR2 FQGNSA. CDR3 amino acids: CASSLENQPQHF. CDR3 in DNA: TGTGCCAGCAGCTTAGAGAATCAGCCCCAGCATTTT.

This clonotype was detected only a few times. The V and J genes are TRBV24-1 and TRBJ1-2; TRBD1 matches at 7 bases. The CDR3 has 14 amino acids. V lost 3 bases to trimming and J lost 5 bases; unmatched junction nucleotides: 5. The V gene's germline CDR1 is KGHDR and CDR2 SFDVKD. CDR3 coding DNA: TGTGCCACCAGTGATGCCACGGGACAGTATGGCTACACCTTC. Translated: CATSDATGQYGYTF.

This clonotype occurred many times. The V gene is TRBV19, the J gene TRBJ1-5, with no clear D. The length of the CDR3 is 14 residues. The V end was cut by 9 bases, the J end by 0 bases, with 12 bases between. Germline V gene lookup returns CDR1 LNHDA and CDR2 SQIVND (reference sequence). Written as DNA, the CDR3 is TGTGCCAGCAGTGACAACTATAGCAATCAGCCCCAGCATTTT. It codes for CASSDNYSNQPQHF.

This clonotype was counted a few times. This chain uses TRBV27 with TRBJ2-7; 8 bases map to TRBD1. Germline V gene lookup returns CDR1 MNHEY and CDR2 SMNVEV (reference sequence). J gave up 2 bases and V 4 bases, and 7 bases lay outside the gene matches. The CDR3 extends over 15 amino acids. In nucleotides, the CDR3 is TGTGCCAGCAGTTGGGGACAGGTCGCCGCCTACGAGCAGTACTTC. It yields the protein CASSWGQVAAYEQYF.

Regarding this clonotype: This could be a read error, since a much larger clone is one nucleotide away. The chain combines TRBV20-1 with TRBJ2-1; TRBD1 aligns across 12 bases. This CDR3 comprises 16 residues. Germline V gene data show CDR1 as DFQATT and CDR2 as SNEGSKA (reference sequence). DNA of the CDR3: TGCTGTGCTAGAGATGGGACAGGGGGCAACTACAATGAGCAGTTCTTC. Its translation: CCARDGTGGNYNEQFF.

This clonotype appeared many times. This rearrangement joins TRBV28 to TRBJ2-5; TRBD1 might be the D (5 bases). Germline V gives CDR1 MDHEN, CDR2 SYDVKM. CDR3 length: 14 residues. V lost 3 bases and J lost 2, with 10 bases in between. The CDR3 region has the DNA TGTGCCAGCAGTTTCTTCCAGGGTCAAGAGACCCAGTACTTC. Translated, it gives CASSFFQGQETQYF.

The chain uses TRBV20-1 and TRBJ2-5, with D tentatively TRBD1 (5 bases). Trimming shortened V by 0 bases and J by 1 base, and 12 bases separated the two germline ends. This CDR3 is 15 amino acids long. Per the germline V gene, CDR1 is DFQATT and CDR2 is SNEGSKA (reference sequence). The CDR3 region has the DNA TGCAGTGCTAGAGATAGCAGGGAAATCCAAGAGACCCAGTACTTC. Encoded protein: CSARDSREIQETQYF.

Of note for this clonotype: Just one base apart from a much larger clone, this may be a read error. The CDR3 end shows no conserved phenylalanine or tryptophan, and so a read error is likely. This chain links TRBV5-1 with TRBJ2-1; TRBD1 matches at 8 bases. J lost 4 bases, V lost 4 bases, and 10 bases had no gene match. From germline, CDR1 is SGHRS and CDR2 YFSETQ. The CDR3 totals 16 residues. CDR3 DNA sequence: TGCGCCAGCAGCGTTCCGGGACAGGTTCAGTACAATGAGCAGTTCTTG. Its translation is CASSVPGQVQYNEQFL.